A single sample is the source of the 17 T cell receptor beta chains below, sequenced in a study of shared clonotypes between healthy human individuals. Data came from immunoSEQ multiplex PCR; TCRdb stores just in-frame clones and leaves some out. The table records over a million clones, more than 95% of them present only once. Sequencing was carried out using naive CD4+ T cells sorted from blood. As for subset: CD45RA+ positively selected. Source of these receptors: a man aged 30 to 45 in good health.

The chain employs TRBV9 and TRBJ2-7, with 10 bases identical to TRBD2. J was trimmed by 5 bases and V by 1 base; bases with no gene match: 9. Germline values: CDR1 SGDLS, CDR2 YYNGEE. The CDR3 contains 16 residues. CDR3 residues: CASSVSGRAPGNEQYF. The CDR3 coding sequence is TGTGCCAGCAGCGTAAGCGGGAGGGCCCCCGGGAACGAGCAGTACTTC.

This chain connects TRBV10-2 to TRBJ2-1, with D unresolved. Trimming stripped 3 bases from V and 12 bases from J, with 12 bases between. The CDR3 is made up of 12 amino acids. Germline CDR1 is WSHSY and CDR2 is SAAADI. The CDR3 region is CASSDPEGRQFF. The CDR3 region has the DNA TGCGCCAGCAGTGACCCCGAAGGTCGGCAGTTCTTC.

On this clone itself: Other DNA sequences within the sample encode an identical CDR3. The rearrangement links TRBV5-1 to TRBJ1-2, with a weak D call TRBD1 (6 bases). The V end was cut by 0 bases, the J end by 2 bases, with 8 bases between. This CDR3 region has 14 residues. Germline values: CDR1 SGHRS, CDR2 YFSETQ. The CDR3 DNA follows: TGCGCCAGCAGCTTGGACCAGGGGAACTATGGCTACACCTTC. Amino acid sequence: CASSLDQGNYGYTF. Together with reference TRBV5-1 and TRBJ1-2, the CDR3 gives the full variable domain: KAGVTQTPRYLIKTRGQQVTLSCSPISGHRSVSWYQQTPGQGLQFLFEYFSETQRNKGNFPGRFSGRQFSNSRSEMNVSTLELGDSALYLCASSLDQGNYGYTFGSGTRLTVV.

With respect to this clone: The sample holds other DNA sequences that translate to the same CDR3. In DNA, the CDR3 is TGCGCCAGCAGCTTACAGGGGGGAGCAGATACGCAGTATTTT. Its protein product is CASSLQGGADTQYF. V usage is TRBV5-1 and J usage is TRBJ2-3; 8 bases are a match to TRBD1. This CDR3 comprises 14 residues. Germline assignment: CDR1 SGHRS and CDR2 YFSETQ. The J segment lost 4 bases and the V segment lost 2 bases, leaving 3 bases of the junction unmatched.

The chain uses TRBV4-3 and TRBJ2-7, with 9 bases that match TRBD1. CDR3 size: 13 residues. V was clipped by 3 bases and J by 6 bases; unmatched bases: 3. Germline V gives CDR1 LGHNA, CDR2 YSLEER. The chain's CDR3 is CASSHHRGREQYF. Here the CDR3 DNA reads TGCGCCAGCAGCCATCACAGGGGGCGCGAGCAGTACTTC.

V is TRBV6-5 and J is TRBJ1-1, with a tentative D call TRBD1 (6 bases). CDR1 is MNHEY, CDR2 SVGAGI, per germline. Trimming took 4 bases from V and 1 from J, leaving 10 bases between them. CDR3 length: 14 amino acids. The CDR3 region has the DNA TGTGCCAGCAGTTTCAGGACAGAGAACACTGAAGCTTTCTTT. This translates into CASSFRTENTEAFF.

The chain links TRBV6-5 to TRBJ2-7; D uncertain. The CDR3 has 12 residues. Germline V CDR1 and CDR2: MNHEY, SVGAGI. Trimming removed 2 bases from V and 9 bases from J, with 11 bases in between. The CDR3 DNA is TGTGCCAGCAGTTACGGCCAGGTTAGGCAGTACTTC. Protein product: CASSYGQVRQYF.

Notes on this clone: At the DNA level, this CDR3 is encoded by other sequences in the same sample as well. The chain is built from TRBV2 and TRBJ2-3, with 13 bases that match TRBD2. With V trimmed by 6 bases and J by 3 bases, 3 bases remained unmatched. CDR1 is SNHLY and CDR2 is FYNNEI in the germline V gene. The CDR3 covers 15 residues. The CDR3 DNA reads TGTGCCAGCAGAAGACTAGCGGGAGGAACAGATACGCAGTATTTT. It translates to CASRRLAGGTDTQYF.

The chain carries TRBV25-1 and TRBJ2-3; the D is unclear. The CDR3 spans 10 residues. Deletions cut 7 bases from V and 5 bases from J, with 4 bases between. Germline lookup yields CDR1 MGHDK and CDR2 SYGVNS. The CDR3 sequence: CASKRDTQYF. The CDR3 DNA sequence: TGTGCCAGCAAAAGAGATACGCAGTATTTT.

The chain combines TRBV11-2 with TRBJ2-2, with D perhaps matching TRBD1 (6 bases). In germline, CDR1 is SGHAT, CDR2 FQNNGV. Trimming cost V 5 bases and J 0 bases, with 10 bases left between them. CDR3 size: 15 residues. CDR3 nucleotide sequence: TGTGCCAGCAGCGCGGACAGAGCGAACACCGGGGAGCTGTTTTTT. This gives the protein CASSADRANTGELFF.

The V and J genes are TRBV14 and TRBJ2-7, with 9 bases that match TRBD1. The junction had 2 bases not matched to a gene; V was cut back by 1 base and J by 1 base. The CDR3 is 15 amino acids. The germline V gene encodes CDR1 SGHDN and CDR2 FVKESK. Here the CDR3 reads CASSQGTGASYEQYF. CDR3 nucleotides: TGTGCCAGCAGCCAAGGGACAGGGGCATCCTACGAGCAGTACTTC.

The V and J genes are TRBV18 and TRBJ1-5; 7 nucleotides match TRBD1. Germline loops: CDR1 KGHSH, CDR2 LQKENI. Trimming cost V 4 bases and J 8 bases; bases outside gene matches: 8. The CDR3 has 14 residues. CDR3 DNA sequence: TGTGCCAGCTCACTGGATAGGGGGCGTGAGCCCCAGCATTTT. Amino acid sequence: CASSLDRGREPQHF.

The chain recombines TRBV18 with TRBJ2-7; 9 bases fit TRBD2. The length of the CDR3 is 15 residues. CDR1 is KGHSH and CDR2 is LQKENI in the germline V gene. Trimming removed 1 base from V and 6 bases from J; junction bases left unmatched: 7. For the CDR3, the DNA is TGTGCCAGCTCACCACGAGCGGGAGGCACTTCCGAGCAGTACTTC. Its protein product is CASSPRAGGTSEQYF. The full variable domain, in which reference TRBV18 and TRBJ2-7 provide the parts outside the CDR3, is NAGVMQNPRHLVRRRGQEARLRCSPMKGHSHVYWYRQLPEEGLKFMVYLQKENIIDESGMPKERFSAEFPKEGPSILRIQQVVRGDSAAYFCASSPRAGGTSEQYFGPGTRLTVT.

The rearrangement links TRBV18 to TRBJ1-2; D unresolved. Germline V gives CDR1 KGHSH, CDR2 LQKENI. The CDR3 runs 15 residues. Trimming left V 2 bases short and J 1 base short, with 11 bases between. The CDR3 sequence: CASSPRDGNNYGYTF. DNA of the CDR3: TGTGCCAGCTCACCAAGAGACGGGAATAACTATGGCTACACCTTC. Full variable domain (rest looked up from reference TRBV18 and TRBJ1-2): NAGVMQNPRHLVRRRGQEARLRCSPMKGHSHVYWYRQLPEEGLKFMVYLQKENIIDESGMPKERFSAEFPKEGPSILRIQQVVRGDSAAYFCASSPRDGNNYGYTFGSGTRLTVV.

This chain uses TRBV11-2 with TRBJ2-1; 10 positions match TRBD1. The CDR3 has 17 residues. CDR1 and CDR2 from the germline V gene are SGHAT and FQNNGV. The J segment lost 2 bases and the V segment lost 2 bases, leaving 6 bases of the junction unmatched. CDR3 nucleotide sequence: TGTGCCAGCAGCTTATTTAGAGACAGGGGGCCCTACAATGAGCAGTTCTTC. It encodes CASSLFRDRGPYNEQFF.

The V and J genes are TRBV9 and TRBJ2-3; D possibly corresponds to TRBD2 (6 bases). This CDR3 has 15 amino acids. Germline V CDR1 and CDR2: SGDLS, YYNGEE. V was trimmed by 0 bases and J by 9 bases, leaving 17 bases between them. This CDR3 reads CASSVEVGGAGTQYF. CDR3 nucleotide sequence: TGTGCCAGCAGCGTAGAGGTAGGAGGGGCTGGAACGCAGTATTTT.

Comments on this clone: This specimen includes other DNA sequences encoding the same CDR3. The chain joins TRBV5-1 to TRBJ2-7, with TRBD2 matching 9 bases. The CDR3 loop spans 15 amino acids. J was trimmed by 3 bases and V by 0 bases; bases with no gene match: 4. Germline CDR1 reads SGHRS; CDR2 reads YFSETQ. This CDR3 reads CASSLGLADFYEQYF. The CDR3 DNA follows: TGCGCCAGCAGCTTGGGACTAGCGGATTTCTACGAGCAGTACTTC.